Below are 9 T cell receptor beta chains sequenced from a single sample in a study of T cell responses to AZD1222 COVID-19 vaccine (dated by TCRdb to the early 2020s). The library was made by the immunoSEQ multiplex PCR assay. This immuneACCESS table, as held by TCRdb, lists in-frame sequences with V and J called but not all clones. Of the missing ones, under half trace to an unresolved V gene in checked studies; the others have no known cause. Across this sample there are some 180,000 clones, with approximately 92% seen only once. The ten largest clones take up around 1.6% of the sample. This specimen's time point label, interpreted: baseline before first vaccination. The sequencing used peripheral blood, collected on day 0 of AZD1222 vaccination. The receptors stem from an adult in good health.

The rearrangement links TRBV7-3 to TRBJ2-3; 11 nucleotides match TRBD2. CDR1 SGHTA and CDR2 FQGTGA come from the germline V gene. There are 15 residues in the CDR3. V was pared by 4 bases and J by 5 bases, with 5 bases of the junction left unmatched. CDR3 nucleotides: TGTGCCAGCAGCTCCGGCGGACTAGCGGGAGATACGCAGTATTTT. Translation: CASSSGGLAGDTQYF.

As concerns this clone: One junction end disagrees with the germline gene, perhaps due to a read error. The CDR3 nucleotides are TGTGCCAGCAGTTACTCCATCCGAGGGGGAGTCTATAGCTACACCTTC. This sequence encodes CASSYSIRGGVYSYTF. The chain combines TRBV6-2 or TRBV6-3 with TRBJ1-2; D may be TRBD1 (6 bases). Germline V gives CDR1 MNHEY, CDR2 SVGEGT. The CDR3 totals 16 residues.

The chain employs TRBV15 and TRBJ1-3; D not certain. The germline V gene encodes CDR1 LNHNV and CDR2 YYDKDF (reference sequence). V was pared by 5 bases and J by 0 bases, with 17 bases between. CDR3 length equals 17 residues. The CDR3 sequence: CATSGTKDWYSGNTIYF. CDR3 DNA sequence: TGTGCCACCAGCGGCACAAAGGACTGGTACTCTGGAAACACCATATATTTT.

The rearrangement joins TRBV20-1 to TRBJ2-5; D is possibly TRBD1 (6 bases). V shed 1 base and J shed 7 bases, with 7 bases lying between them. The CDR3 runs to 11 residues. Germline CDR1 and CDR2: DFQATT and SNEGSKA (reference sequence). This chain's CDR3 is CSARGGGTQYF. The CDR3 DNA sequence: TGCAGTGCTAGAGGAGGGGGGACCCAGTACTTC.

This clone was counted once. The rearrangement uses TRBV6-2 or TRBV6-3 and TRBJ1-5; no clear D. V lost 1 base and J 2 bases, leaving 9 bases between the germline ends. The CDR3 is 15 residues long. CDR1 is MNHEY, CDR2 SVGEGT, per germline. The CDR3 DNA follows: TGTGCCAGCAGTTACTTTGGGTGGGGCAATCAGCCCCAGCATTTT. It translates to CASSYFGWGNQPQHF.

Only one count was recorded for this clone. J is TRBJ1-2 and V is TRBV7-9; D not certain. CDR3 length: 15 amino acids. The V and J ends lost 5 bases and 3 bases respectively, with 16 bases between them. The germline CDR1 and CDR2 sequences are SEHNR and FQNEAQ (reference sequence). CDR3 protein: CASSMVRLPDYGYTF. In nucleotides, the CDR3 is TGTGCCAGCAGCATGGTCAGGTTACCCGACTATGGCTACACCTTC.

Only one count was recorded for this clone. The chain employs TRBV30 and TRBJ2-5, with D possibly being TRBD1 (6 bases). This CDR3 has 16 amino acids. The V end lost 2 bases, the J end lost 2 bases, and 18 bases lay between the germline ends. Per the germline V gene, CDR1 is GTSNPN and CDR2 is SVGIG (reference sequence). CDR3 coding DNA: TGTGCCTGGAGTCGCCCCAGGACAGCTAGACAAGAGACCCAGTACTTC. Its translation: CAWSRPRTARQETQYF.

This rearrangement joins TRBV5-1 to TRBJ2-3, with D unclear. With 1 base removed from V and 3 bases from J, the gap between germline ends came to 9 bases. Germline V CDR1 and CDR2: SGHRS, YFSETQ. The CDR3 has 14 residues. CDR3 region: CASSLKPPTDTQYF. Here the CDR3 DNA reads TGCGCCAGCAGCTTGAAACCCCCAACAGATACGCAGTATTTT.

This chain connects TRBV11-2 to TRBJ1-1, with no clear D. Germline V gene data show CDR1 as SGHAT and CDR2 as FQNNGV. V dropped 7 bases and J dropped 7 bases, with 13 bases sitting between them. The CDR3 length is 12 residues. The CDR3 DNA reads TGTGCCAGCACGACTCCGTACGGTGAAGCTTTCTTT. Encoded protein: CASTTPYGEAFF.